The 23 T cell receptor beta chains presented below share a single source sample, sequenced in a study of OX40 agonist ivuxolimab in advanced cancers. TCRdb's copy holds only in-frame clones and misses some; the assay was immunoSEQ multiplex PCR. This sample has tens of thousands of clones; more than 80% occur once, and the top ten carry approximately 10%. Material: CD4+ or CD8+ T cells sorted from blood, obtained in a trial of the OX40 agonist ivuxolimab. Source of these receptors: an adult with an advanced solid tumor such as melanoma, head and neck, liver or kidney cancer.

V is TRBV28 and J is TRBJ2-5, with TRBD2 matching over 8 bases. TRBJ2-7 matches the DNA end more closely, so the J call is doubtful. CDR1 and CDR2 (germline): MDHEN, SYDVKM. CDR3 length equals 14 residues. DNA for the CDR3: TGTGCCAGCAGGGCCGGGACTAGCTCCTACGAGCAGTACTTC. Translating gives CASRAGTSSYEQYF.

This chain uses TRBV1 with TRBJ2-7; the table gives TRBD1 as D, unverified against the DNA. TRBV1 is reported as a pseudogene. This CDR3 comprises 14 residues. The CDR3: CTSSQEGQTYEQYF. DNA for the CDR3: TGCACCAGCAGCCAAGAAGGACAGACCTACGAGCAGTACTTC.

The chain couples TRBV19 to TRBJ1-6; D is possibly TRBD1 (5 bases). Trimming left V 1 base short and J 7 bases short, with 11 bases between. CDR1 LNHDA and CDR2 SQIVND come from the germline V gene (reference sequence). CDR3 length: 15 residues. The CDR3 loop is CASSIVNRRNSPLHF. In DNA, the CDR3 is TGTGCCAGTAGTATAGTCAACAGGCGAAATTCACCCCTCCACTTT.

The V gene is TRBV27, the J gene TRBJ2-1; 7 bases are shared with TRBD1. V trimming: 0 bases; J trimming: 5 bases; junction bases outside the gene matches: 4. Per germline, CDR1 MNHEY and CDR2 SMNVEV (reference sequence). The length of the CDR3 is 15 residues. The CDR3 DNA follows: TGTGCCAGCAGTTTATCAGGGGGCAGAAACAATGAGCAGTTCTTC. This codes for CASSLSGGRNNEQFF.

The chain recombines TRBV7-2 with TRBJ2-1; D remains ambiguous. Germline V gene sequence: CDR1 SGHTA, CDR2 FQGNSA. The CDR3 runs to 12 residues. V was shortened by 2 bases and J by 7 bases, with 6 bases between the two germline ends. CDR3 coding DNA: TGTGCCAGCAGCTTACTTTTGAATGAGCAGTTCTTC. Translation: CASSLLLNEQFF. The variable domain in full, with the rest retrieved from reference TRBV7-2 and TRBJ2-1, is GAGVSQSPSNKVTEKGKDVELRCDPISGHTALYWYRQSLGQGLEFLIYFQGNSAPDKSGLPSDRFSAERTGGSVSTLTIQRTQQEDSAVYLCASSLLLNEQFFGPGTRLTVL.

The rearrangement uses TRBV7-9 and TRBJ1-3, with D hard to call. The length of the CDR3 is 15 residues. Germline V gives CDR1 SEHNR, CDR2 FQNEAQ (reference sequence). V was cut by 2 bases and J by 0 bases, with 8 bases left in between. In nucleotides, the CDR3 is TGTGCCAGCAGCTTACCTGTCAGCTCTGGAAACACCATATATTTT. It is translated as CASSLPVSSGNTIYF.

The chain couples TRBV10-2 to TRBJ2-7, with 13 nucleotides matching TRBD2. From germline, CDR1 is WSHSY and CDR2 SAAADI. The V and J ends lost 9 bases and 3 bases, in that order; junction bases with no gene match: 14. The length of the CDR3 is 17 residues. CDR3 sequence (DNA): TGCGCCAGTTTAGAGACTAGCGGGGGGTTGGGGTTCTACGAGCAGTACTTC. Amino acids: CASLETSGGLGFYEQYF.

The chain links TRBV5-4 to TRBJ2-5; D may be TRBD1 or TRBD2 (5 bases each). Between the trimmed V and J ends, which lost 4 bases and 8 bases, there was a span of 21 bases. The CDR3 length is 15 residues. Looked up from germline, CDR1 is SGHNT and CDR2 is YYREEE (reference sequence). CDR3 protein: CASSRPEGSKRTQYF. In DNA, the CDR3 is TGTGCCAGCAGCAGGCCCGAGGGGTCCAAGAGAACCCAGTACTTC.

V and J are TRBV5-1 and TRBJ2-3; TRBD1 is a possible D gene (5 bases). V was clipped by 2 bases and J by 1 base, with 14 bases between them. This CDR3 has 16 residues. The V gene's germline CDR1 is SGHRS and CDR2 YFSETQ. The CDR3 DNA is TGCGCCAGCAGCTTTTGGGGCAGTACGGGCACAGATACGCAGTATTTT. Protein: CASSFWGSTGTDTQYF. The full variable domain, rest sourced from reference TRBV5-1 and TRBJ2-3, is KAGVTQTPRYLIKTRGQQVTLSCSPISGHRSVSWYQQTPGQGLQFLFEYFSETQRNKGNFPGRFSGRQFSNSRSEMNVSTLELGDSALYLCASSFWGSTGTDTQYFGPGTRLTVL.

J is TRBJ2-5 and V is TRBV5-4; D is perhaps TRBD2 (5 bases). V was pared by 0 bases and J by 2 bases, with 11 bases between. Germline V gene data show CDR1 as SGHNT and CDR2 as YYREEE (reference sequence). This CDR3 region has 15 residues. CDR3 sequence (DNA): TGTGCCAGCAGCTTGGGGGGAGTTGGGCAAGAGACCCAGTACTTC. It specifies CASSLGGVGQETQYF.

The V call is TRBV6-4, the J call TRBJ2-1; the D gene is possibly TRBD1 (5 bases). The CDR3 sequence is 13 residues long. The germline V and J ends were trimmed by 2 bases and 4 bases, with 6 bases remaining between them. CDR1 and CDR2 (germline): MRHNA, SNTAGT. This chain's CDR3 is CASSDGHYNEQFF. The CDR3 DNA follows: TGTGCCAGCAGTGACGGACATTACAATGAGCAGTTCTTC.

The chain carries TRBV28 and TRBJ1-5; no definite D call. Germline V lookup: CDR1 MDHEN, CDR2 SYDVKM. The V end lost 8 bases, the J end lost 7 bases, and 15 bases lay between the germline ends. CDR3 length equals 13 residues. The CDR3 DNA reads as TGTGCCAGCTATTATTCCGGGCCGCAGCCCCAGCATTTT. Protein sequence: CASYYSGPQPQHF.

This chain uses TRBV27 with TRBJ2-7; TRBD1 or TRBD2 may be the D gene (5 bases each). The CDR3 is 11 amino acids. Per the germline V gene, CDR1 is MNHEY and CDR2 is SMNVEV (reference sequence). V shed 2 bases and J shed 6 bases, with 5 bases lying between them. CDR3: CASSLGGEQYF. The DNA for the CDR3 is TGTGCCAGCAGTTTAGGGGGCGAGCAGTACTTC.

V usage is TRBV28 and J usage is TRBJ2-3; 12 positions agree with TRBD2. The CDR3 runs 19 residues. Germline V lookup: CDR1 MDHEN, CDR2 SYDVKM. With V trimmed by 4 bases and J by 3 bases, 14 bases remained unmatched. The CDR3 DNA follows: TGTGCCAGCAGTTACCCCTCCTTAGGTCTAGCGGGGGGGACAGATACGCAGTATTTT. This codes for CASSYPSLGLAGGTDTQYF.

The chain links TRBV7-9 to TRBJ1-2; D not certain. The CDR3 runs 14 residues. The germline V gene encodes CDR1 SEHNR and CDR2 FQNEAQ (reference sequence). Trimming stripped 1 base from V and 6 bases from J, with 12 bases between. The chain's CDR3 is CASSLVGRRDGYTF. Here the CDR3 DNA reads TGTGCCAGCAGCTTAGTTGGCAGGCGAGATGGCTACACCTTC.

This chain joins TRBV12-5 and TRBJ1-1; D is ambiguous. Deletions cut 1 base from V and 3 bases from J, with 6 bases between. Germline loops: CDR1 LGHNT, CDR2 FRNRAP. There are 13 residues in the CDR3. The CDR3 sequence is CASGLEQDTEAFF. For the CDR3, the DNA is TGTGCTAGTGGTTTGGAGCAGGACACTGAAGCTTTCTTT.

This chain connects TRBV19 to TRBJ2-1; D tentatively fits TRBD1 or TRBD2 (5 bases each). V was clipped by 3 bases and J by 8 bases, with 11 bases between them. CDR1 is LNHDA and CDR2 is SQIVND in the germline V gene (reference sequence). This CDR3 is built from 13 residues. The CDR3 region is CASSIWGRHEQFF. CDR3 DNA: TGTGCCAGTAGTATCTGGGGGAGACATGAGCAGTTCTTC.

The DNA of the CDR3 is TGTGCCAGCAGCCAAGGAAGCCACGGCGCACATCGAGAGACCCAGTACTTC. Encoded protein: CASSQGSHGAHRETQYF. The chain carries TRBV4-2 and TRBJ2-5; D not resolved. CDR1 LGHNA and CDR2 YNFKEQ come from the germline V gene. V was clipped by 1 base and J by 4 bases, with 19 bases between them. This CDR3 contains 17 residues.

This clone was detected once. This chain connects TRBV15 to TRBJ2-1; D is uncertain. Trimming stripped 1 base from V and 9 bases from J, with 13 bases between. The CDR3 spans 14 residues. The germline V gene encodes CDR1 LNHNV and CDR2 YYDKDF (reference sequence). The CDR3 sequence: CATSRGLRTLEQFF. CDR3 coding DNA: TGTGCCACCAGCAGAGGTCTTCGGACGCTTGAGCAGTTCTTC.

The J gene is TRBJ2-1, the V gene TRBV10-3; 7 bases agree with TRBD1. The CDR3 contains 14 residues. V shed 2 bases, J shed 9 bases, and the junction held 7 bases outside the gene matches. Germline V gene lookup returns CDR1 ENHRY and CDR2 SYGVKD. The CDR3 spells CAISEDRDRGEQFF. DNA of the CDR3: TGTGCCATCAGTGAGGACAGGGATCGGGGTGAGCAGTTCTTC.

The rearrangement joins TRBV19 to TRBJ1-5; the match to TRBD1 covers 8 bases. J gave up 2 bases and V 9 bases, and 6 bases lay outside the gene matches. The CDR3 is 14 residues long. Germline values: CDR1 LNHDA, CDR2 SQIVND (reference sequence). CDR3 bases: TGTGCCAGCGATTGGGGACAGGGCAATCAGCCCCAGCATTTT. It translates to CASDWGQGNQPQHF.

This chain links TRBV4-1 with TRBJ2-3; 7 nucleotides match TRBD2. The germline gives CDR1 MGHRA, CDR2 YSYEKL. This CDR3 region has 17 residues. The V and J ends lost 0 bases and 0 bases, in that order; junction bases with no gene match: 6. CDR3: CASSQDGGRESTDTQYF. CDR3 nucleotide sequence: TGCGCCAGCAGCCAAGATGGGGGGAGGGAGAGCACAGATACGCAGTATTTT.

The rearrangement joins TRBV6-5 to TRBJ2-1; D is unresolved. The CDR3 has 15 amino acids. Germline CDR1 reads MNHEY; CDR2 reads SVGAGI. V was cut by 6 bases and J by 5 bases, with 17 bases left in between. The CDR3 here is CASSYRALLHNEQFF. Written as DNA, the CDR3 is TGTGCCAGCAGCTATCGGGCCCTATTACACAATGAGCAGTTCTTC.